This section outlines one T cell receptor beta chain sequence together with its context. Its antigen is not identified. The CDR3 end shows no conserved phenylalanine or tryptophan, and so a read error is likely. This sample is part of a study of CD8+CD57+ T cells in acquired aplastic anemia. Study-level information: The DNA of sorted CD4+ and CD8+ cells averaged around 3 ug. CD4+ cells from healthy donors averaged about 10 million reads.

General study results and limits: Both patients and controls carried the same twenty-nine CD8+ CDR3 sequences.

The V end lost 3 bases, the J end lost 1 base, and 10 bases lay between the germline ends. Germline values: CDR1 SNHLY, CDR2 FYNNEI. This CDR3 is built from 15 residues. Genomic DNA acted as the template from which TCR beta VDJ combination and CDR3 sequence profiling were carried out. Via MiXCR, TCRdb re-called the reads, giving one row per CDR3 protein. Of more than 150,000 distinct CDR3 sequences in the sample, around 45% were seen once. Sequencing was performed on sorted CD4+, CD8+, or CD8+CD57+ T cells (not recorded which) from PBMCs. This TCR came from a human donor in good health. V usage is TRBV2 and J usage is TRBJ1-5; no definite D call. The CDR3 DNA sequence: TGTGCCAGCAGTGAGTGGCCGGTCAGCAATCAGCCCCAGCATCTT. It encodes CASSEWPVSNQPQHL.